Listed below are T cell receptor beta chains from one sample, sequenced in a study of T cell responses to AZD1222 COVID-19 vaccine. Libraries were prepared by immunoSEQ multiplex PCR; TCRdb keeps only in-frame clonotypes and omits some of them. The data show around 65,000 clones, around four fifths seen once. The starting material was peripheral blood, obtained 28 days after the second AZD1222 dose. The receptor set was obtained from an adult who received the AZD1222 COVID-19 vaccine. CDR3s leave out the opening cysteine and the closing phenylalanine or tryptophan. Fields, in order: V gene, J gene, CDR3 protein.

TRBV6-5	TRBJ1-5	ASRSVNGNQPQH
TRBV7-2	TRBJ1-6	ASSFSRQGNSPLH
TRBV18	TRBJ2-2	ASSLNIRTGETGELF
TRBV5-5	TRBJ2-1	ASSYYNEQF
TRBV7-9	TRBJ1-2	ASSNSQRGGYT
TRBV18	TRBJ1-5	ASSPRGGSNQPQH
TRBV7-9	TRBJ2-7	ASSPIAGGPIY
TRBV29-1	TRBJ2-7	SVEERRGLSYEQY
TRBV3-1/TRBV3-2	TRBJ1-3	ASSQVAGNTIY
TRBV6-6	TRBJ2-5	ASSYRTAGETQY
TRBV5-1	TRBJ2-7	ASREQGGFLYEQY
TRBV5-1	TRBJ2-7	ASSLGQVDYEQY
TRBV7-2	TRBJ1-2	ASSSQAGSIGYT
TRBV3-1/TRBV3-2	TRBJ2-2	ASGPAGTGVKAGELF
TRBV15	TRBJ2-5	ATSRDRLAETQY
TRBV20-1	TRBJ2-1	SASETGYYNEQF
TRBV14	TRBJ2-2	ASSHLDNTGELF
TRBV5-1	TRBJ1-4	ASSLDGSNEKLF
TRBV5-1	TRBJ1-4	ASSLGVGRTNEKLF
TRBV7-6	TRBJ1-6	ASSQNYNSPLH
TRBV6-4	TRBJ2-2	ASSPRDTGELF
TRBV2	TRBJ1-6	ASRPDSSYNSPLH
TRBV9	TRBJ1-3	ASSVDPDSPWGTIY
TRBV3-1/TRBV3-2	TRBJ2-3	ASSQGTGGGRTQY
TRBV5-5	TRBJ2-7	ASSQVLGRSYEQY
TRBV7-5	TRBJ2-7	VRSGTGQLREFSWVHEQY
TRBV7-2	TRBJ2-1	ASTFSGSSYNEQF
TRBV4-1	TRBJ1-5	ASRETGEYSNQPQH
TRBV30	TRBJ2-7	AWSPGQGAYEQY
TRBV11-2	TRBJ1-2	ASSFGQGVGGYT
TRBV5-6	TRBJ1-1	ASSFGTGGTEAF
TRBV11-2	TRBJ1-4	ASSFGGNEKLF
TRBV5-6	TRBJ2-2	ASERLLQVGGTGELF
TRBV19	TRBJ2-1	ASSTLPGGPVEQF
TRBV11-1	TRBJ1-1	ASSSRQITEAF
TRBV15	TRBJ2-3	ATSRPGTVHTDTQY
TRBV27	TRBJ1-1	ASRKQRDDTEAF
TRBV12-5	TRBJ1-5	ASGSGGSNQPQH
TRBV11-2	TRBJ2-7	ASSLEGLVGEQY
TRBV7-2	TRBJ2-7	ASSITSGPYEQY
TRBV7-2	TRBJ2-7	ASSFTGGDYEQY
TRBV4-1	TRBJ2-2	ASSQEVVAGGTGELF